One sample yielded the 9 T cell receptor beta chains listed below, sequenced in a study of cytomegalovirus exposure and HLA in healthy donors. The PCR made use of 60 Vbeta and 13 Jbeta primers. Method: immunoSEQ multiplex PCR; TCRdb's copy keeps in-frame clones and lacks some. The table shows 200,000 to 250,000 clones, with more than 60% occurring only once. Source material: PBMCs. The receptors here all came from a middle-aged man in good health and CMV-seronegative.

A word on this clone: At the DNA level, this CDR3 is encoded by other sequences in the same sample as well. The chain combines TRBV19 with TRBJ1-5; 7 nucleotides line up with TRBD1. The germline gives CDR1 LNHDA, CDR2 SQIVND (reference sequence). The CDR3 sequence is 13 residues long. J was trimmed by 6 bases and V by 4 bases; bases with no gene match: 3. The CDR3, as DNA: TGTGCCAGTAGTAGAGGGGGCGGTCAGCCCCAGCATTTT. This sequence encodes CASSRGGGQPQHF.

This chain connects TRBV7-6 to TRBJ2-1; 12 positions agree with TRBD2. Losses at the gene ends were 0 bases for V and 0 bases for J; bases not matched to a gene: 12. CDR1 and CDR2 from the germline V gene are SGHVS and FNYEAQ. The CDR3 sequence is 21 residues long. The CDR3: CASSLAPGTGLAGFSYNEQFF. As DNA, the CDR3 is TGTGCCAGCAGCTTAGCGCCTGGTACTGGACTAGCGGGATTCTCCTACAATGAGCAGTTCTTC.

The rearrangement uses TRBV10-3 and TRBJ2-3; 14 nucleotides align to TRBD2. The junction had 3 bases not matched to a gene; V was cut back by 5 bases and J by 5 bases. The CDR3 is 15 residues long. Germline CDR1 reads ENHRY; CDR2 reads SYGVKD. CDR3: CAISSGTSGRDTQYF. CDR3 DNA: TGTGCCATCAGTTCCGGGACTAGCGGGAGAGATACGCAGTATTTT.

The rearrangement uses TRBV2 and TRBJ2-5; perhaps TRBD1 as D (5 bases). Germline V gives CDR1 SNHLY, CDR2 FYNNEI. Deletions cut 8 bases from V and 1 base from J, with 8 bases between. The CDR3 is 12 residues long. The CDR3, as DNA: TGTGCCAGCCGGACAAGCCAAGAGACCCAGTACTTC. It is translated as CASRTSQETQYF.

The chain carries TRBV4-1 and TRBJ2-5; 8 nucleotides agree with TRBD1. This CDR3 is built from 15 residues. Germline V gene sequence: CDR1 MGHRA, CDR2 YSYEKL. J gave up 2 bases and V 3 bases, and 5 bases lay outside the gene matches. The CDR3 DNA reads as TGCGCCAGCAGCCACAGACAGGGGTCACAAGAGACCCAGTACTTC. The encoded protein is CASSHRQGSQETQYF.

This clone was recorded once. The chain links TRBV27 to TRBJ1-1; D ambiguous. Trimming removed 2 bases at V and 0 bases at J, with 10 bases between. The CDR3 is 15 amino acids. Germline assignment: CDR1 MNHEY and CDR2 SMNVEV (reference sequence). The CDR3 DNA reads TGTGCCAGCAGTTTAAAGCGCCAGATGAACACTGAAGCTTTCTTT. This sequence encodes CASSLKRQMNTEAFF.

The rearrangement uses TRBV6-6 and TRBJ1-5, with 8 bases that match TRBD1. V shed 6 bases and J 5 bases; nucleotides not matched to a gene: 9. There are 15 residues in the CDR3. The germline gives CDR1 MNHNY, CDR2 SVGAGI (reference sequence). The CDR3 DNA is TGTGCCAGCAGGGACACAGGGGGAAATGATCAGCCCCAGCATTTT. Amino acid sequence: CASRDTGGNDQPQHF.

V and J are TRBV27 and TRBJ2-7; D remains unclear. Trimming pared 3 bases from V and 3 bases from J, leaving 3 bases between. CDR1 and CDR2 (germline): MNHEY, SMNVEV (reference sequence). The CDR3 runs to 11 residues. In DNA form, the CDR3 reads TGTGCCAGCAGTTTCGGCTACGAGCAGTACTTC. As protein: CASSFGYEQYF.

This clone was detected once. The chain recombines TRBV7-3 with TRBJ2-1, with a possible D match to TRBD2 (5 bases). The ends were cut back, 4 bases at V and 1 base at J, with 14 bases in the middle. This CDR3 contains 16 residues. CDR1 SGHTA and CDR2 FQGTGA come from the germline V gene. CDR3 DNA sequence: TGTGCCAGCAGCTATATCCCTAGCCCATCCTACAATGAGCAGTTCTTC. Its protein product is CASSYIPSPSYNEQFF.